This T cell receptor (beta chain) was found in a study of T-cell reconstitution after alpha-beta-depleted transplantation in children. Using unique molecular identifiers, the investigators prepared the TCRbeta library. TCRdb used MiXCR to reprocess the PCR reads, holding one entry per CDR3 protein. Of under 300,000 distinct CDR3 sequences in the sample, around 10% were seen once. The CDR3 loop spans 19 amino acids. Trimming at V came to 4 bases and at J to 4 bases, leaving 11 bases not matched to a gene. Germline V gene sequence: CDR1 LGHDT, CDR2 YNNKEL (reference sequence). This clonotype has only a few counts. Its antigen is undetermined. The study's findings and limits: From surviving recipient T cells and thymic progenitors came the high day-60 TCRbeta diversity observed in some patients. Approximately two months post-transplant, alpha-beta T cells reportedly originated from several hundred expanded graft clones. From newly produced T cells came most of the T-cell counts and diversity one year after transplant.

The receptor was derived from a male patient between 2 and 10 years old who had a stem cell transplant for chronic granulomatous disease, so the T cells may come from the graft donor. This sequence joins TRBV3-1 and TRBJ2-2; 14 bases are a match to TRBD2. The sample was peripheral blood, taken 180 days after TCRalphabeta/CD19-depleted stem cell transplant. CDR3 residues: CASSRRTSGRPFSTGELFF. DNA for the CDR3: TGTGCCAGCAGCCGAAGGACTAGCGGGAGGCCGTTTTCCACCGGGGAGCTGTTTTTT.